A selection of T cell receptor beta chains follows, all from one sample in a study of radiation and T cells in renal cell carcinoma. Assay used: immunoSEQ multiplex PCR; TCRdb lists only in-frame clones, some missing. The sample carries approximately 150,000 clones, 88% recorded once. Sample: blood, taken from a patient whose treatment included radiotherapy and nephrectomy. The receptors stem from an older woman with renal cell carcinoma. Each CDR3 is given with its conserved first and last residue.

TRBJ1-1	TRBV11-1	CASSYPGRAVEAFF
TRBJ2-7	TRBV6-1	CASTGGGRSSYEQYF
TRBJ1-1	TRBV2	CASTFGGSLFTEAFF
TRBJ1-1	TRBV7-2	CASSTPWGGAEAFF
TRBJ1-4	TRBV5-1	CASRETGLTNEKLFF
TRBJ1-6	TRBV9	CASSPGQGGLNSPLHF
TRBJ2-5	TRBV5-4	CASSEQTGSQETQYF
TRBJ1-2	TRBV20-1	CSAGVGGYTF
TRBJ1-5	TRBV10-2	CASSGDRALSNQPQHF
TRBJ1-3	TRBV6-5	CASSYSRGNTIYF
TRBJ2-3	TRBV15	CATSKSPRGLTDTQYF